The 22 T cell receptor beta chains below were found in one sample sequenced in a study of OX40 agonist ivuxolimab in advanced cancers. Here immunoSEQ multiplex PCR was the method, and the copy in TCRdb shows in-frame clones only, minus some. The repertoire holds under 95,000 clones, with over 65% as singletons. This specimen was CD4+ or CD8+ T cells sorted from blood, taken in a trial of the OX40 agonist ivuxolimab. These receptor sequences come from an adult with an advanced solid tumor such as melanoma, head and neck, liver or kidney cancer.

V gene TRBV2 combines with J gene TRBJ2-7, with D uncertain. CDR3 length: 13 amino acids. Germline V lookup: CDR1 SNHLY, CDR2 FYNNEI. V was shortened by 11 bases and J by 3 bases, with 17 bases between the two germline ends. CDR3 in DNA: TGTGCCCTCGGGCAGGATATAGGCTACGAGCAGTACGTC. Translating gives CALGQDIGYEQYV.

The chain combines TRBV28 with TRBJ2-7, with TRBD1 as a possible D gene (5 bases). V was shortened by 6 bases and J by 7 bases, with 16 bases between the two germline ends. This CDR3 has 13 amino acids. In germline, CDR1 is MDHEN, CDR2 SYDVKM. The CDR3 DNA reads TGTGCCAGCAGGACGCCTGGGGCCGGGGAGCAGTACGTC. Translated: CASRTPGAGEQYV.

The chain employs TRBV7-2 and TRBJ2-5, with unresolved D. Deletions cut 1 base from V and 2 bases from J, with 8 bases between. The CDR3 extends over 14 amino acids. Germline V gives CDR1 SGHTA, CDR2 FQGNSA. CDR3 residues: CASSLEGGQETQYF. The CDR3 DNA is TGTGCCAGCAGCTTAGAGGGTGGGCAAGAGACCCAGTACTTC.

The chain uses TRBV18 and TRBJ2-7; D unclear. Trimming cost V 1 base and J 4 bases, with 8 bases left between them. CDR3 size: 13 residues. Germline loops: CDR1 KGHSH, CDR2 LQKENI. The CDR3 nucleotides are TGTGCCAGCTCACCACGGACCTCGTACGAGCAGTACGTC. It is translated as CASSPRTSYEQYV.

The chain links TRBV7-8 to TRBJ2-3; 9 bases match TRBD2. J gave up 9 bases and V 0 bases, and 13 bases lay outside the gene matches. The CDR3 is made up of 17 amino acids. Germline V CDR1 and CDR2: SGHVS, FQNEAQ. The CDR3 DNA reads TGTGCCAGCAGCTTAGCGCCGGGACTAGCTAAAGATCGGACGCAGTATTTT. This gives the protein CASSLAPGLAKDRTQYF.

In its sample, this clone was seen once. This chain uses TRBV25-1 with TRBJ2-1; 12 positions match TRBD2. V shed 5 bases and J 5 bases; nucleotides not matched to a gene: 4. The CDR3 has 15 amino acids. The V gene's germline CDR1 is MGHDK and CDR2 SYGVNS. This chain's CDR3 is CASSPSGGAHNEQFF. The DNA of the CDR3 is TGTGCCAGCAGTCCTAGCGGGGGGGCCCACAATGAGCAGTTCTTC.

CDR3 bases: TGTGCCAGCAGTCCCTGGAACGTGGAGACCGAGCAGTACTTC. Translation gives CASSPWNVETEQYF. V and J are TRBV27 and TRBJ2-7, with D unresolved. Trimming removed 5 bases at V and 6 bases at J, with 17 bases between. Germline V gene sequence: CDR1 MNHEY, CDR2 SMNVEV (reference sequence). The CDR3 is made up of 14 amino acids.

CDR3 in DNA: TGTGCCAGCAGCTTACCGGGACTAGCGGGGGGTTCGAACACCGGGGAGCTGTTTTTT. It yields the protein CASSLPGLAGGSNTGELFF. The rearrangement joins TRBV7-2 to TRBJ2-2, with TRBD2 identical over 15 bases. Germline V gives CDR1 SGHTA, CDR2 FQGNSA. The CDR3 is 19 amino acids. V was clipped by 2 bases and J by 0 bases; unmatched bases: 4.

This clone was detected a few times. This chain uses TRBV7-6 with TRBJ1-6; the D gene is possibly TRBD1 (5 bases). From germline, CDR1 is SGHVS and CDR2 FNYEAQ. This CDR3 has 13 residues. Between the trimmed V and J ends, which lost 5 bases and 8 bases, there was a span of 10 bases. The DNA for the CDR3 is TGTGCCAGCAGCGGATGGGGGTATTCACCCCTCCACTTT. This sequence encodes CASSGWGYSPLHF.

Of note for this clone: Other DNA variants within this sample encode the same CDR3. V is TRBV9 and J is TRBJ2-5, with a weak D call TRBD1 (7 bases). Germline V gene lookup returns CDR1 SGDLS and CDR2 YYNGEE. The V and J ends lost 2 bases and 2 bases respectively, with 16 bases between them. The CDR3 contains 16 residues. The CDR3 loop is CASSVRQGGGQETQYF. Written as DNA, the CDR3 is TGTGCCAGCAGCGTCCGGCAGGGGGGCGGTCAAGAGACCCAGTACTTC.

The count of this clone is one. The CDR3 DNA is TGTGCCAGTAGTATAATAGGTCTCCGGGGGGCCGGGGAGCTGTTTTTT. Its protein product is CASSIIGLRGAGELFF. The chain carries TRBV19 and TRBJ2-2, with 7 bases that match TRBD2. Germline trimming cut 2 bases from V and 6 bases from J; bases unmatched to any gene: 9. The CDR3 covers 16 residues. Germline CDR1 is LNHDA and CDR2 is SQIVND (reference sequence).

The J gene is TRBJ1-2, the V gene TRBV5-6, with 8 bases matching TRBD1. CDR1 is SGHDT and CDR2 is YYEEEE in the germline V gene. The V gene end was trimmed by 6 bases and the J gene end by 4 bases; junction bases not matched to a gene: 11. The length of the CDR3 is 15 residues. CDR3 coding DNA: TGTGCCAGCACCCTCCTGGACAGGGAGGCCTATGGCTACACCTTC. Translation gives CASTLLDREAYGYTF.

The chain uses TRBV11-3 and TRBJ2-7; D perhaps matches TRBD2 (6 bases). Germline lookup yields CDR1 SGHNT and CDR2 YENEEA. This CDR3 region has 18 residues. V was pared by 4 bases and J by 3 bases, with 25 bases between. The CDR3 loop reads CASSSRDWGPTTVYEQYF. CDR3 DNA sequence: TGTGCCAGCAGCTCCCGGGACTGGGGCCCTACGACTGTCTACGAGCAGTACTTC.

This clone was seen more than once but under ten times. This chain joins TRBV14 and TRBJ1-6; D not certain. V was cut by 1 base and J by 8 bases, with 12 bases left in between. The CDR3 spans 15 residues. Germline V gives CDR1 SGHDN, CDR2 FVKESK. DNA for the CDR3: TGTGCCAGCAGCCAAGGATTAGTCCCCGATTCACCCCTCCACTTT. This sequence encodes CASSQGLVPDSPLHF.

The chain is built from TRBV10-3 and TRBJ2-3, with TRBD2 as a possible D gene (7 bases). The CDR3 length is 16 residues. With 4 bases removed from V and 0 bases from J, the gap between germline ends came to 14 bases. Germline V lookup: CDR1 ENHRY, CDR2 SYGVKD. The CDR3 DNA reads as TGTGCCATCAGTGGGCAGGCGGGGGCAAGCACAGATACGCAGTATTTT. As protein: CAISGQAGASTDTQYF.

The chain couples TRBV5-6 to TRBJ1-5, with a weak D call TRBD1 (6 bases). Germline lookup yields CDR1 SGHDT and CDR2 YYEEEE. This CDR3 contains 16 residues. The V end lost 4 bases, the J end lost 2 bases, and 16 bases lay between the germline ends. The CDR3 spells CASSTLTGNGNQPQHF. Here the CDR3 DNA reads TGTGCCAGCAGCACACTCACAGGGAACGGCAATCAGCCCCAGCATTTT.

The chain couples TRBV9 to TRBJ2-5; D might be TRBD1 or TRBD2, each matching 6 bases. Germline lookup yields CDR1 SGDLS and CDR2 YYNGEE. The CDR3 sequence is 16 residues long. V was trimmed by 4 bases and J by 2 bases, leaving 18 bases between them. CDR3 bases: TGTGCCAGCAGCCGGGGGCAGGGGACCCCTCAAGAGACCCAGTACTTC. This translates into CASSRGQGTPQETQYF.

The gene calls are TRBV6-1 and TRBJ1-3; 8 bases fit TRBD1. V trimming: 5 bases; J trimming: 3 bases; junction bases outside the gene matches: 6. Germline-derived CDR1 and CDR2 are MNHNS and SASEGT. This CDR3 region has 15 residues. Here the CDR3 reads CASSPGQAGGNTIYF. CDR3 nucleotides: TGTGCCAGCAGTCCGGGACAGGCCGGTGGAAACACCATATATTTT.

V and J are TRBV11-2 and TRBJ2-7; TRBD1 aligns across 11 bases. The CDR3 runs to 16 residues. The V gene's germline CDR1 is SGHAT and CDR2 FQNNGV. J was trimmed by 4 bases and V by 3 bases; bases with no gene match: 8. The CDR3: CASSLVFGQGAYEQYF. CDR3 DNA sequence: TGTGCCAGCAGCTTGGTATTCGGACAGGGGGCTTACGAGCAGTACTTC.

The chain recombines TRBV28 with TRBJ1-5; TRBD1 might be the D (5 bases). Trimming shortened V by 8 bases and J by 4 bases, and 18 bases separated the two germline ends. The germline CDR1 and CDR2 sequences are MDHEN and SYDVKM. This CDR3 contains 15 residues. DNA for the CDR3: TGTGCCAGCTTATCGGGGGTTGGAGTGAATCAGCCCCAGCATTTT. This sequence encodes CASLSGVGVNQPQHF.

CDR3 DNA sequence: TGCGCCAGCAGCCCCGGTGGTCTGTCTCCAACTAATGAAAAACTGTTTTTT. Amino acids: CASSPGGLSPTNEKLFF. The V gene is TRBV4-1, the J gene TRBJ1-4; no firm D call. Germline V gene sequence: CDR1 MGHRA, CDR2 YSYEKL. Trimming left V 4 bases short and J 0 bases short, with 15 bases between. This CDR3 comprises 17 residues.

The CDR3, as DNA: TGTGCCAGCAGCCAAGCGGCGGGCTCCCCGAACACTGAAGCTTTCTTT. It codes for CASSQAAGSPNTEAFF. The J gene is TRBJ1-1, the V gene TRBV4-2; unclear D gene. Germline V gives CDR1 LGHNA, CDR2 YNFKEQ. CDR3 length: 16 residues. Trimming cost V 1 base and J 1 base, with 13 bases left between them.